This T cell receptor (beta chain) came from a study of siplizumab effects on memory and regulatory T cells. Points on this clone: The antigen is unknown.

The method was immunoSEQ multiplex PCR; TCRdb's version includes in-frame clones alone and lacks a portion of them. The top ten clones hold about 0.25% of a sample with approximately 40,000 clones, about 90% of them seen once. This CDR3 contains 15 residues. V dropped 7 bases and J dropped 4 bases, with 18 bases sitting between them. Per the germline V gene, CDR1 is MGHRA and CDR2 is YSYEKL. Whole-study results and caveats: Naive T cells seemed more diverse than memory cells and seemed major alloresponse contributors. With siplizumab, mappable alloreactive CD4+ clones averaged 68.8% Treg-derived, versus roughly 25% in controls. Roughly 75-97% of proliferating clones (CD4+ or CD8+) could not be assigned a naive or memory phenotype.

The sample consisted of naive CD4+ T cells sorted from blood. The chain recombines TRBV4-1 with TRBJ2-3; D call uncertain. This clonotype was obtained from a human donor in good health. For the CDR3, the DNA is TGCGCCAGCACCACACGACAAGCTACCCCAGATACGCAGTATTTT. It encodes CASTTRQATPDTQYF.